These 13 T cell receptor beta chains were all obtained from the same sample, sequenced in a study of blood T cell repertoires in COVID-19. Repertoires were generated with immunoSEQ multiplex PCR, while TCRdb's copy carries only in-frame clones and drops some. The profile covers 150,000 to 200,000 clones, with 84% appearing a single time and 13% to 15% taken by the ten largest. The specimen was peripheral blood. The receptors come from a man aged 30-40 years with active or convalescent COVID-19.

The CDR3 here is CASSVVAAGRNQPQHF. In DNA, the CDR3 is TGTGCCAGTAGTGTCGTAGCGGCAGGGCGCAATCAGCCCCAGCATTTT. The chain recombines TRBV19 with TRBJ1-5; TRBD1 might be the D (5 bases). This CDR3 spans 16 amino acids. V lost 5 bases to trimming and J lost 2 bases, with 16 bases between them. Germline V gives CDR1 LNHDA, CDR2 SQIVND (reference sequence).

The chain couples TRBV30 to TRBJ1-6; perhaps TRBD1 as D (5 bases). CDR1 is GTSNPN and CDR2 is SVGIG in the germline V gene (reference sequence). This CDR3 is built from 14 residues. Trimming shortened V by 3 bases and J by 5 bases, and 11 bases separated the two germline ends. CDR3 residues: CAWSGGGNNSPLHF. Here the CDR3 DNA reads TGTGCCTGGAGCGGGGGGGGGAATAATTCACCCCTCCACTTT.

V gene TRBV9 combines with J gene TRBJ1-6, with D perhaps matching TRBD1 (6 bases). Trimming shortened V by 0 bases and J by 8 bases, and 12 bases separated the two germline ends. CDR1 and CDR2 (germline): SGDLS, YYNGEE. The CDR3 runs 15 residues. As DNA, the CDR3 is TGTGCCAGCAGCGTAGACGTCAGGGGAGATTCACCCCTCCACTTT. The encoded protein is CASSVDVRGDSPLHF.

On this clone: Other DNA sequences within the sample encode an identical CDR3. The genes are TRBV5-1 and TRBJ2-2, with TRBD2 matching 12 bases. The CDR3 contains 15 residues. The V segment lost 0 bases and the J segment 6 bases; nucleotides outside the gene matches: 0. Germline CDR1 is SGHRS and CDR2 is YFSETQ. The CDR3 here is CASSLGLAGAGELFF. The DNA for the CDR3 is TGCGCCAGCAGCTTGGGACTAGCGGGAGCCGGGGAGCTGTTTTTT.

The J gene is TRBJ2-2, the V gene TRBV28; 9 bases agree with TRBD1. Germline CDR1 reads MDHEN; CDR2 reads SYDVKM. V lost 3 bases to trimming and J lost 1 base; unmatched junction nucleotides: 3. The CDR3 runs 16 residues. The CDR3 DNA sequence: TGTGCCAGCAGTTTGCCGGGACAGGGGAACACCGGGGAGCTGTTTTTT. Its translation: CASSLPGQGNTGELFF.

This clone was seen a handful of times. The junction shows a germline mismatch at one end, possibly a read error. The chain carries TRBV9 and TRBJ1-5; a possible D gene is TRBD1 (6 bases). Germline loops: CDR1 SGDLS, CDR2 YYNGEE. The CDR3 sequence is 14 residues long. The CDR3 spells CASSPRGGKQPQHF. In nucleotides, the CDR3 is TGTGCCAGCAGCCCGAGGGGGGGCAAGCAGCCCCAGCATTTT.

The chain employs TRBV28 and TRBJ1-4; TRBD1 matches 11 bases. Germline CDR1 reads MDHEN; CDR2 reads SYDVKM. V dropped 5 bases and J dropped 8; count of bases not matched to a gene: 13. The CDR3 runs to 17 residues. The CDR3 coding sequence is TGTGCCAGCAGTACCAGCGTGGGGACAGGGGGAAGGGAAAAACTGTTTTTT. Protein sequence: CASSTSVGTGGREKLFF.

The chain combines TRBV7-9 with TRBJ1-1; the D is unclear. Deletions cut 0 bases from V and 3 bases from J, with 5 bases between. The CDR3 totals 13 residues. Germline CDR1 and CDR2: SEHNR and FQNEAQ (reference sequence). CDR3 amino acids: CASSLAIDTEAFF. The DNA of the CDR3 is TGTGCCAGCAGCTTAGCCATAGACACTGAAGCTTTCTTT.

The chain joins TRBV2 to TRBJ2-1; 9 nucleotides line up with TRBD2. V shed 5 bases, J shed 8 bases, and the junction held 7 bases outside the gene matches. Germline lookup yields CDR1 SNHLY and CDR2 FYNNEI. This CDR3 has 14 residues. The CDR3 region has the DNA TGTGCCAGCAGTACAGCGGGAGGTAAGGATGAGCAGTTCTTC. Its protein product is CASSTAGGKDEQFF. Full variable domain (rest looked up from reference TRBV2 and TRBJ2-1): EPEVTQTPSHQVTQMGQEVILRCVPISNHLYFYWYRQILGQKVEFLVSFYNNEISEKSEIFDDQFSVERPDGSNFTLKIRSTKLEDSAMYFCASSTAGGKDEQFFGPGTRLTVL.

The chain recombines TRBV9 with TRBJ1-2; no firm D call. The CDR3 loop spans 13 amino acids. The ends were cut back, 1 base at V and 5 bases at J, with 9 bases in the middle. CDR1 and CDR2 from the germline V gene are SGDLS and YYNGEE. CDR3 in DNA: TGTGCCAGCAGCGTAACAGTCAATTATGGCTACACCTTC. Amino acid sequence: CASSVTVNYGYTF.

This clone has a handful of counts. The rearrangement joins TRBV9 to TRBJ1-1; TRBD1 agrees at 8 bases. Trimming took 0 bases from V and 4 from J; bases not matched to a gene: 8. Germline CDR1 SGDLS, CDR2 YYNGEE. CDR3 length: 16 residues. This chain's CDR3 is CASSVDGTGSGTEAFF. CDR3 DNA: TGTGCCAGCAGCGTAGACGGGACAGGCAGTGGCACTGAAGCTTTCTTT.

The CDR3 region is CASSPRQGYGYTF. CDR3 sequence (DNA): TGTGCCAGCAGTCCCCGACAGGGATATGGCTACACCTTC. The chain recombines TRBV27 with TRBJ1-2, with 7 bases identical to TRBD1. J gave up 5 bases and V 5 bases, and 5 bases lay outside the gene matches. The CDR3 runs 13 residues. Germline lookup yields CDR1 MNHEY and CDR2 SMNVEV (reference sequence).

This rearrangement joins TRBV30 to TRBJ2-1; 8 positions match TRBD1. Germline V gene data show CDR1 as GTSNPN and CDR2 as SVGIG (reference sequence). Germline trimming cut 3 bases from V and 0 bases from J; bases unmatched to any gene: 13. The CDR3 contains 18 residues. CDR3 nucleotide sequence: TGTGCCTGGAGAGATCCCCCGGACAGGGCGATCTCCTACAATGAGCAGTTCTTC. Amino acids: CAWRDPPDRAISYNEQFF.